This TCR beta chain is from a study of T-cell reconstitution after alpha-beta-depleted transplantation in children. This clonotype was seen more than once but under ten times. What it recognizes is unknown. Study-level results: T-cell counts and diversity were attributed mostly to newly produced T cells one year after transplant.

Unique molecular identifiers tagged the TCRbeta library. Via MiXCR, TCRdb re-called the PCR reads, giving one row per CDR3 protein. There are almost 600,000 distinct CDR3 sequences in the sample; around 27% occur only once, and just over 35% lies in the top ten. The germline V gene encodes CDR1 DFQATT and CDR2 SNEGSKA (reference sequence). The CDR3 runs 13 residues. V dropped 6 bases and J dropped 4; count of bases not matched to a gene: 5. V and J are TRBV20-1 and TRBJ2-5; 10 nucleotides align to TRBD1. Source: PBMCs, taken before TCRalphabeta/CD19-depleted stem cell transplant. This clonotype was obtained from a boy in the first two years of life with Wiskott-Aldrich syndrome, due to receive a stem cell transplant. In DNA form, the CDR3 reads TGCAGTGCCAGACAGGGGGCCCGAGAGACCCAGTACTTC. Residues: CSARQGARETQYF.